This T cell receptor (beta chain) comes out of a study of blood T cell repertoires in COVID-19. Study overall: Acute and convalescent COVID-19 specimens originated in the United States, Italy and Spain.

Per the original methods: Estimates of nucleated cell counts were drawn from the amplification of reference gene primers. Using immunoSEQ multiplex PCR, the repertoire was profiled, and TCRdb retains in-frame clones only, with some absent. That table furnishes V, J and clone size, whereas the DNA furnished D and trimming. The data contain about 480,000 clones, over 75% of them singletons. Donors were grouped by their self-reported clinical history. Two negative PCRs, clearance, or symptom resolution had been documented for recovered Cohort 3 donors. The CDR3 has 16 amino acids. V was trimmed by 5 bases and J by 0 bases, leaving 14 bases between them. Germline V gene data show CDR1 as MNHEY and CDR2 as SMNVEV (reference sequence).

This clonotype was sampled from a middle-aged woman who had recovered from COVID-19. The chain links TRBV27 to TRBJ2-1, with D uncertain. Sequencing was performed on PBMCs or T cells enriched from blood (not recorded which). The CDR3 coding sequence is TGTGCCAGCAGTCAAACGTACAGAGACTCCTACAATGAGCAGTTCTTC. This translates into CASSQTYRDSYNEQFF.